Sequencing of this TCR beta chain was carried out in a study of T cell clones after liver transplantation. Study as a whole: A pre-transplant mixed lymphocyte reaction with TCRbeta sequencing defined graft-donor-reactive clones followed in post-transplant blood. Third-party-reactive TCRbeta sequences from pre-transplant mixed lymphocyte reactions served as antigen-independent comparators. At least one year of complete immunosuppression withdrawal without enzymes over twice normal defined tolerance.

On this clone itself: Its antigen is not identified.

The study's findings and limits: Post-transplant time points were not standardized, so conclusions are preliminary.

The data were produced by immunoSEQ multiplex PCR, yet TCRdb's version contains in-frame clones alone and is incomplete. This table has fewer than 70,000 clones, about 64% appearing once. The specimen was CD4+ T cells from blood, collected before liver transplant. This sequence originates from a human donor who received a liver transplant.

As DNA, the CDR3 is TGTGCCAGCAGCTTAGGGGGCCTTAGCAATCAGCCCCAGCATTTT. It codes for CASSLGGLSNQPQHF. This sequence joins TRBV7-9 and TRBJ1-5; possibly TRBD1 for D (5 bases). The CDR3 is 15 amino acids. Per the germline V gene, CDR1 is SEHNR and CDR2 is FQNEAQ (reference sequence). The V gene lost 1 base and the J gene lost 0 bases, with 7 bases spanning the gap.